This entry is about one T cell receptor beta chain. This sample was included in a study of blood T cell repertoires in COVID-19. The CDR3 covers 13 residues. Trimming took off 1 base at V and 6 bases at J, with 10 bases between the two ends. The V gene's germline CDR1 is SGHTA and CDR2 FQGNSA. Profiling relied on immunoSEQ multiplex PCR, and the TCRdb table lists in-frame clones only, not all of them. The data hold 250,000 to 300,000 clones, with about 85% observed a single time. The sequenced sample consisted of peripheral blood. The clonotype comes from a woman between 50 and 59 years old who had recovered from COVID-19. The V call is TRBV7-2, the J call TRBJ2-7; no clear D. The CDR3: CASSLGGPREQYF. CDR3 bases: TGTGCCAGCAGCTTAGGTGGGCCTCGCGAGCAGTACTTC.